This paragraph reports one TCR beta chain. Original processing notes: The authors estimated nucleated cell counts from reference gene primer amplification. Measured with immunoSEQ multiplex PCR; TCRdb has only the in-frame clones, and not every one. V and J calls and clone size are as listed in that table; D and trimming were resolved from the DNA. The sample holds thousands of clones, over 70% seen once. The data belong to a study of blood T cell repertoires in COVID-19. Across the whole study: Sites in the United States, Italy and Spain provided acute and convalescent COVID-19 samples. In each case, the material was cDNA or gDNA derived from T cells, B-cell-depleted T cells, or PBMCs.

CDR1 SGHVS and CDR2 FNYEAQ come from the germline V gene. J gave up 6 bases and V 5 bases, and 4 bases lay outside the gene matches. The CDR3 is made up of 15 amino acids. Material for sequencing was peripheral blood. The sequence was collected from a human donor in a cohort sampled during active COVID-19. The chain has TRBV7-6 and TRBJ2-1; TRBD2 agrees at 13 bases. CDR3 loop: CASSRTSGRSNEQFF. CDR3 sequence (DNA): TGTGCCAGCAGCCGGACTAGCGGGAGATCCAATGAGCAGTTCTTC.